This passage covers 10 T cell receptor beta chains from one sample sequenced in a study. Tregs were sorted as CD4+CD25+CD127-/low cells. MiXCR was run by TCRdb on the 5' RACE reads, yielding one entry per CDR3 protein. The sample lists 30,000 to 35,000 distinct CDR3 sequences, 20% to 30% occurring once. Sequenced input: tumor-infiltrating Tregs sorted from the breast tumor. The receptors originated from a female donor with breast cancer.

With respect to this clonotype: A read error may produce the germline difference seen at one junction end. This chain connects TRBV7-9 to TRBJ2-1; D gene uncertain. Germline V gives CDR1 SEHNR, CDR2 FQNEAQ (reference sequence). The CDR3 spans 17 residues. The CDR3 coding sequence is TGTGCCAGCAGCTTAGGAGGTTCGACCTCTTTATACAATGAGCAGCTCTTC. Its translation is CASSLGGSTSLYNEQLF.

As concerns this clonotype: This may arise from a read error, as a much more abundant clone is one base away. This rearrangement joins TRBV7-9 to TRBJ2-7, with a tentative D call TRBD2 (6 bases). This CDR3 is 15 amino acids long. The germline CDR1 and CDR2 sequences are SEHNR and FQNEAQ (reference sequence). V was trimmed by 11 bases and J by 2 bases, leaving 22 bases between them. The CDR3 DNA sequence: TGTGCCGCTTTCGATTGGACTAACGGGACCTACGAGCAGTACTTC. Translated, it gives CAAFDWTNGTYEQYF.

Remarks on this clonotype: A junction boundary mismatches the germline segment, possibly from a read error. CDR3 bases: TGCAGTGCTACTCGAGAGGGACGGGCCTACGAGCAGTATTTC. Its protein is CSATREGRAYEQYF. The chain couples TRBV20-1 to TRBJ2-7; tentatively, D is TRBD1 or TRBD2 (5 bases each). The germline CDR1 and CDR2 sequences are DFQATT and SNEGSKA (reference sequence). CDR3 size: 14 residues.

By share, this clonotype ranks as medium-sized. CDR3 residues: CASSLDGSGTEAFF. CDR3 nucleotides: TGCGCCAGCAGCTTGGACGGGAGCGGAACTGAAGCTTTCTTT. V usage is TRBV5-1 and J usage is TRBJ1-1; no clear D gene. Trimming took 0 bases from V and 5 from J, leaving 11 bases between them. This CDR3 has 14 residues. The V gene's germline CDR1 is SGHRS and CDR2 YFSETQ. Supplemented by reference TRBV5-1 and TRBJ1-1, the full variable domain reads KAGVTQTPRYLIKTRGQQVTLSCSPISGHRSVSWYQQTPGQGLQFLFEYFSETQRNKGNFPGRFSGRQFSNSRSEMNVSTLELGDSALYLCASSLDGSGTEAFFGQGTRLTVV.

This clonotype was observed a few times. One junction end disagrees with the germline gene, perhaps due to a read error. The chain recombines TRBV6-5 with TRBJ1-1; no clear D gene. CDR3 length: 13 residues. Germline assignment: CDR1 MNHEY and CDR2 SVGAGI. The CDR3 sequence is CASTRAPNTEASF. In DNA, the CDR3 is TGTGCCAGCACCCGGGCCCCGAACACTGAAGCTTCCTTT.

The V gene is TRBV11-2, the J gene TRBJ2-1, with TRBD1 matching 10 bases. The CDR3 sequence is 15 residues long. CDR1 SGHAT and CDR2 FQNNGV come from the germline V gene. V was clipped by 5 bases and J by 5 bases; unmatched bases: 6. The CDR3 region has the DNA TGTGCCAGCAGCCCGACCGGGACAGGGGACAATGAGCAGTTCTTC. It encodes CASSPTGTGDNEQFF.

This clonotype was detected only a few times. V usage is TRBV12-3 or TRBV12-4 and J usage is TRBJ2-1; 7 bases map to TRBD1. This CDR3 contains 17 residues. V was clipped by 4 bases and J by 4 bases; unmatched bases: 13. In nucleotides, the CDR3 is TGTGCCAGCAGTTCCGAAAGGGGGCAGGGGAGATACAATGAGCAGTTCTTC. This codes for CASSSERGQGRYNEQFF.

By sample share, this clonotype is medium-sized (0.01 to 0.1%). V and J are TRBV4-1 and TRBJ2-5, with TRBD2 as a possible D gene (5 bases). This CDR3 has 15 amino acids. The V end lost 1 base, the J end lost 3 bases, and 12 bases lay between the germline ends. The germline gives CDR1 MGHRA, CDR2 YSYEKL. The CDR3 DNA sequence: TGCGCCAGCAGCCAAGGGGGAGTACTGGAAGAGACCCAGTACTTC. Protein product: CASSQGGVLEETQYF.

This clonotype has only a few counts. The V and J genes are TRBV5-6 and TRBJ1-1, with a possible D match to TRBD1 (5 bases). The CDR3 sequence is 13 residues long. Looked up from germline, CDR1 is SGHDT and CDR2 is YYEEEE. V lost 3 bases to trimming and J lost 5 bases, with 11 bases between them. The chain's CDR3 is CASSSGGVTEAFF. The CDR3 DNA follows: TGTGCCAGCAGCTCAGGAGGGGTTACTGAAGCTTTCTTT.

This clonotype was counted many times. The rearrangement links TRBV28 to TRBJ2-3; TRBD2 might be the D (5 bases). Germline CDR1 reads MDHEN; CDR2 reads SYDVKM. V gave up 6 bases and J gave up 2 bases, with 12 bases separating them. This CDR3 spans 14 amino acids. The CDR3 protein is CASRAGLNTDTQYF. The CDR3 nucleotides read TGTGCCAGCAGGGCCGGACTCAACACAGATACGCAGTATTTT.